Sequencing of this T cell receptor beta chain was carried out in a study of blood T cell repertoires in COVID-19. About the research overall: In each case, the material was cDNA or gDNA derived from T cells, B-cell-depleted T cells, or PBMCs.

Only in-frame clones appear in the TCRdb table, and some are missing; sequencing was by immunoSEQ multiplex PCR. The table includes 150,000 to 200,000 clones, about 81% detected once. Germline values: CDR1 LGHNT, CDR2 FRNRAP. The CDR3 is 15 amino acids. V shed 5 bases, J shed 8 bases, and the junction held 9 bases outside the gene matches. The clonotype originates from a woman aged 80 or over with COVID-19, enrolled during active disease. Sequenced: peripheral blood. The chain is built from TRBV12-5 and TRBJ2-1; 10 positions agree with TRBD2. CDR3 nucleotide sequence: TGTGCTAGTGGTCAGATTAGCGGGGGGCTGGATGAGCAGTTCTTC. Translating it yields CASGQISGGLDEQFF.